This passage covers 18 T cell receptor beta chains from one sample sequenced in a study of shared clonotypes between healthy human individuals. The assay was immunoSEQ multiplex PCR, and TCRdb's table has in-frame clones only and misses some. Here the sample spans about 490,000 clones, approximately 80% being singletons. Source material: PBMCs. The source of these receptors is a woman between 35 and 50 years old in good health. Some clones in this sample may be carry-over from other donors' samples.

Comments on this clone: This clone may be a read error of a much larger clone one base away. Other DNA sequences within the sample encode an identical CDR3. The chain joins TRBV29-1 to TRBJ1-1; TRBD1 might be the D (6 bases). V gave up 7 bases and J gave up 2 bases, with 14 bases separating them. The CDR3 has 13 amino acids. Per germline, CDR1 SQVTM and CDR2 ANQGSEA. In DNA form, the CDR3 reads TGCAGCGCTGCACAGGGTACTAACACTGAAGCTTTCTTT. Protein sequence: CSAAQGTNTEAFF.

The chain employs TRBV28 and TRBJ2-7; 9 positions agree with TRBD1. Germline CDR1 and CDR2: MDHEN and SYDVKM. CDR3 length: 14 residues. V lost 5 bases to trimming and J lost 3 bases; unmatched junction nucleotides: 5. The CDR3 loop is CASSQPGQGYEQYF. The CDR3 nucleotides read TGTGCCAGCAGTCAACCGGGACAGGGCTACGAGCAGTACTTC.

Of note for this clone: The sample contains more than one DNA sequence encoding this CDR3. This chain connects TRBV7-9 to TRBJ1-5; D gene uncertain. CDR1 is SEHNR, CDR2 FQNEAQ, per germline (reference sequence). The CDR3 loop spans 12 amino acids. V gave up 1 base and J gave up 3 bases, with 1 base separating them. The CDR3 sequence: CASSLDNQPQHF. The CDR3 DNA sequence: TGTGCCAGCAGCTTAGACAATCAGCCCCAGCATTTT.

The V call is TRBV5-4, the J call TRBJ2-7; the match to TRBD2 covers 7 bases. The germline V gene has CDR1 SGHNT and CDR2 YYREEE (reference sequence). J was trimmed by 2 bases and V by 0 bases; bases with no gene match: 5. This CDR3 has 15 residues. The CDR3 spells CASSLALAGAYEQYF. The CDR3 DNA reads as TGTGCCAGCAGCTTGGCTCTTGCGGGAGCCTACGAGCAGTACTTC.

The DNA for the CDR3 is TGTGCCAGCAGCTTAGAGGGTCAGGGCGAGCAGTACTTC. This gives the protein CASSLEGQGEQYF. This sequence joins TRBV7-3 and TRBJ2-7, with D possibly being TRBD1 or TRBD2 (5 bases each). The CDR3 has 13 residues. V gave up 2 bases and J gave up 6 bases, with 11 bases separating them. CDR1 and CDR2 from the germline V gene are SGHTA and FQGTGA.

The chain combines TRBV2 with TRBJ1-5; D might be TRBD1 (6 bases). This CDR3 spans 13 amino acids. Trimming removed 7 bases at V and 4 bases at J, with 11 bases between. Germline CDR1 is SNHLY and CDR2 is FYNNEI. The CDR3 nucleotides are TGTGCCAGCACCGTGGACAGAAATCAGCCCCAGCATTTT. This gives the protein CASTVDRNQPQHF.

The chain carries TRBV6-6 and TRBJ2-5; D uncertain. The better agreement between TRBJ2-7 and the DNA end casts doubt on the J call. This CDR3 contains 14 residues. From germline, CDR1 is MNHNY and CDR2 SVGAGI (reference sequence). The CDR3 protein is CASSSTTESDEQYF. DNA of the CDR3: TGTGCCAGCAGTTCAACAACAGAAAGTGACGAGCAGTACTTC.

This clone appeared a few times. J is TRBJ2-5 and V is TRBV7-9, with 10 bases fitting TRBD2. Germline V gives CDR1 SEHNR, CDR2 FQNEAQ (reference sequence). Trimming took 5 bases from V and 3 from J; bases not matched to a gene: 3. This CDR3 is built from 14 residues. CDR3 loop: CASSTGLAEETQYF. The CDR3 region has the DNA TGTGCCAGCAGCACCGGACTAGCGGAAGAGACCCAGTACTTC.

A few counts support this clone. This chain links TRBV12-1 with TRBJ2-3; the listed D gene, TRBD1, was not tested against the DNA. TRBV12-1 represents a pseudogene. The CDR3 is 16 residues long. The CDR3 spells CASSTPKGASQDTQYF. CDR3 bases: TGTGCCAGCAGCACCCCCAAGGGGGCTTCACAAGATACGCAGTATTTT.

V is TRBV7-8 and J is TRBJ2-7; D gene ambiguous. The CDR3 is made up of 15 amino acids. Germline values: CDR1 SGHVS, CDR2 FQNEAQ. Between the trimmed V and J ends, which lost 6 bases and 0 bases, there was a span of 15 bases. Here the CDR3 DNA reads TGTGCCAGCAGTGAAAGAGCGACAAGCTCCTACGAGCAGTACTTC. Protein: CASSERATSSYEQYF.

In its sample, this clone was seen a few times. The chain recombines TRBV5-1 with TRBJ2-7; tentatively, D is TRBD1 (5 bases). Trimming removed 0 bases from V and 4 bases from J, with 14 bases in between. Germline loops: CDR1 SGHRS, CDR2 YFSETQ. The CDR3 is 15 amino acids. Written as DNA, the CDR3 is TGCGCCAGCAGCTTGGCCCAGGGCCCCCAATACGAGCAGTACTTC. Protein product: CASSLAQGPQYEQYF.

The rearrangement links TRBV19 to TRBJ1-5, with a tentative D call TRBD1 (5 bases). From germline, CDR1 is LNHDA and CDR2 SQIVND (reference sequence). V lost 0 bases and J 2 bases, leaving 8 bases between the germline ends. The CDR3 length is 15 residues. DNA of the CDR3: TGTGCCAGTAGTATAGACAGGGAGGGCAATCAGCCCCAGCATTTT. This codes for CASSIDREGNQPQHF. Together with reference TRBV19 and TRBJ1-5, the CDR3 gives the full variable domain: DGGITQSPKYLFRKEGQNVTLSCEQNLNHDAMYWYRQDPGQGLRLIYYSQIVNDFQKGDIAEGYSVSREKKESFPLTVTSAQKNPTAFYLCASSIDREGNQPQHFGDGTRLSIL.

This chain connects TRBV6-5 to TRBJ1-3; no clear D gene. There are 14 residues in the CDR3. The V end was cut by 2 bases, the J end by 7 bases, with 12 bases between. Germline V CDR1 and CDR2: MNHEY, SVGAGI. CDR3 nucleotide sequence: TGTGCCAGCAGTTACGGGGAGGGATGGAACACCATATATTTT. Translating gives CASSYGEGWNTIYF.

The rearrangement uses TRBV18 and TRBJ1-5; TRBD1 agrees at 10 bases. V lost 3 bases to trimming and J lost 6 bases; unmatched junction nucleotides: 8. This CDR3 contains 16 residues. Germline CDR1 KGHSH, CDR2 LQKENI. CDR3 loop: CASSPSGQGVGQPQHF. CDR3 nucleotide sequence: TGTGCCAGCTCACCCTCTGGACAGGGGGTCGGTCAGCCCCAGCATTTT.

The chain couples TRBV7-9 to TRBJ1-2; D is perhaps TRBD1 (5 bases). Trimming removed 2 bases at V and 4 bases at J, with 14 bases between. The CDR3 is 15 amino acids. Germline V gene data show CDR1 as SEHNR and CDR2 as FQNEAQ (reference sequence). CDR3 sequence: CASSLTNSGTYGYTF. CDR3 sequence (DNA): TGTGCCAGCAGCTTAACTAATTCTGGGACCTATGGCTACACCTTC.

The table lists this clone with a count of one. The V gene is TRBV5-1, the J gene TRBJ1-6, with TRBD1 matching over 8 bases. Germline V gene sequence: CDR1 SGHRS, CDR2 YFSETQ. The CDR3 runs to 14 residues. The V segment lost 4 bases and the J segment 9 bases; nucleotides outside the gene matches: 6. Here the CDR3 DNA reads TGCGCCAGCAGCCCCGGGACAGGAACTTCACCCCTCCACTTT. This encodes CASSPGTGTSPLHF.

The V call is TRBV7-9, the J call TRBJ1-2; D is unresolved. The germline V gene encodes CDR1 SEHNR and CDR2 FQNEAQ (reference sequence). V was cut by 1 base and J by 8 bases, with 14 bases left in between. This CDR3 spans 14 amino acids. The CDR3 coding sequence is TGTGCCAGCAGCTTAGTAGCGGTCACGCTCGGCTACACCTTC. It codes for CASSLVAVTLGYTF.

The chain carries TRBV7-9 and TRBJ2-1, with no clear D. Germline loops: CDR1 SEHNR, CDR2 FQNEAQ (reference sequence). CDR3 length: 13 residues. V lost 1 base and J 8 bases, leaving 9 bases between the germline ends. The CDR3 coding sequence is TGTGCCAGCAGCTTAGGAGCGTTGGATGAGCAGTTCTTC. Translated, it gives CASSLGALDEQFF.